This T cell receptor beta chain was sequenced during a study of T cells in tumors after PD-1 blockade. This clone was seen once. The trim removed 6 bases at V and 3 bases at J, leaving 26 bases unmatched. The CDR3 covers 21 residues. Profiling relied on immunoSEQ multiplex PCR, and the TCRdb table lists in-frame clones only, not all of them. This table has about 59,000 clones, 80% appearing once. This sequence joins TRBV23-1 and TRBJ1-1; 9 bases are shared with TRBD1. TRBV23-1 is an ORF; its function is uncertain. This material consisted of PBMCs, taken before anti-PD-1 treatment. This TCR was sampled from a human donor with basal cell carcinoma. The CDR3 bases are TGCGCCAGCAGCCGGGACAGGGTCCACAAAGGGGGCTATGTCTTGTACACTGAAGCTTTCTTT. Protein sequence: CASSRDRVHKGGYVLYTEAFF.